This T cell receptor beta chain was sequenced for a study of blood T cell repertoires in COVID-19. Study details: Samples of COVID-19 (acute and convalescent) were obtained from the United States, Italy and Spain. T cells, B-cell-depleted T cells, or PBMCs provided the cDNA or gDNA that served as material.

Germline V gene lookup returns CDR1 MNHEY and CDR2 SVGEGT. Trimming removed 5 bases from V and 4 bases from J, with 21 bases in between. This CDR3 contains 17 residues. The protocol was immunoSEQ multiplex PCR, while the TCRdb copy is restricted to in-frame clones and leaves out a portion. The table has roughly 70,000 clones, under 90% seen once. This TCR was recovered from a man aged 70 or older who had recovered from COVID-19. The chain links TRBV6-2 or TRBV6-3 to TRBJ1-5; D possibly corresponds to TRBD1 (6 bases). Sample: peripheral blood. This CDR3 reads CASSDFLQGLFNQPQHF. The DNA of the CDR3 is TGTGCCAGCAGTGACTTCCTACAGGGTTTATTTAATCAGCCCCAGCATTTT.